These T cell receptor beta chains were read from a single sample in a study of cytomegalovirus exposure and HLA in healthy donors. Using immunoSEQ multiplex PCR, the repertoire was profiled, and TCRdb retains in-frame clones only, with some absent. The sample holds some 140,000 clones, around 79% seen once. The specimen was PBMCs. The receptors originated from a woman in her forties or fifties in good health and CMV-seropositive. CDR3s include the opening cysteine and the closing phenylalanine or tryptophan. D genes are given only for firm matches. The size field is filled for only some rows; it gives once, few, many or a size class.

cdr3_nt	cdr3_aa	v_call	d_call	j_call	clone_size
TGTGCCAGCAGCTTAGAGGGGGGCTACAATGAGCAGTTCTTC	CASSLEGGYNEQFF	TRBV11-3	NA	TRBJ2-1	NA
TGTGCCAGCAGCGGGCGGGGCCAAAATACGCAGTATTTT	CASSGRGQNTQYF	TRBV7-2	NA	TRBJ2-3	few
TGTGCCAGCAGTCGGGACAGGGGGCCAGTATATGGCTACACCTTC	CASSRDRGPVYGYTF	TRBV6-5	TRBD1	TRBJ1-2	NA
TGTGCCAGCAGACCTCGACAGGACAACTATGGCTACACCTTC	CASRPRQDNYGYTF	TRBV7-2	NA	TRBJ1-2	NA
TGTGCCAGCAGCCAAGACGGCACAGGGGTAGCCAAAAACATTCAGTACTTC	CASSQDGTGVAKNIQYF	TRBV4-2	TRBD1	TRBJ2-4	NA
TGTGCCAGCAGCGTAGATAAGCGAGCCTACGAGCAGTACTTC	CASSVDKRAYEQYF	TRBV9	NA	TRBJ2-7	NA
TGTGCCAGTACTTCCCTCGGCTCCTACGAGCAGTACTTC	CASTSLGSYEQYF	TRBV19	NA	TRBJ2-7	NA
TGTGCCAGCAGCTTCAGCGGGGCCAGAGATACGCAGTATTTT	CASSFSGARDTQYF	TRBV7-9	TRBD2	TRBJ2-3	NA
TGCGCCAGCAGCCGGGGAGGGACACAGGAACCGGGGGGCTACACCTTC	CASSRGGTQEPGGYTF	TRBV5-1	NA	TRBJ1-2	NA
TGCGCCAGCAGGACCCCCGTGGGACAGGGGGACTCACCCCTCCACTTT	CASRTPVGQGDSPLHF	TRBV10-2	TRBD1	TRBJ1-6	NA
TGCGCCAGCAGCCCCCTGACAGGGGGATTTGGCTACACCTTC	CASSPLTGGFGYTF	TRBV5-1	TRBD1	TRBJ1-2	few
TGTGCCAGCAGCTCCACCCTTTTGCCTACCAGGCGAGAGACCCAGTACTTC	CASSSTLLPTRRETQYF	TRBV5-6	NA	TRBJ2-5	NA
TGTGCCAGTAGTACCGGGACAGACTATGGCTACACCTTC	CASSTGTDYGYTF	TRBV19	TRBD1	TRBJ1-2	NA
TGTGCCTGGAGAATAGCGGGGGGGCGAGAGCTGTTTTTT	CAWRIAGGRELFF	TRBV30	TRBD2	TRBJ2-2	NA
TGCGCCAGCTCCAACCCGGCGGGGGCAAATGAAAAACTGTTTTTT	CASSNPAGANEKLFF	TRBV5-1	NA	TRBJ1-4	NA
TGCGCCAGCTCCCCGGACAGAAGCGACTACGAGCAGTACTTC	CASSPDRSDYEQYF	TRBV5-1	NA	TRBJ2-7	once
TGTGCCAGCAGTCAGGACAGGGGTAAAGAAAAACTGTTTTTT	CASSQDRGKEKLFF	TRBV7-2	TRBD1	TRBJ1-4	NA
TGTGCCAGCAGTTTAAGGGGCTCCTACGAGCAGTACTTC	CASSLRGSYEQYF	TRBV27	NA	TRBJ2-7	NA
TGTGCCAGCAGCTTAACTTCCTCGGGTGGCTACACCTTC	CASSLTSSGGYTF	TRBV5-6	NA	TRBJ1-2	few
TGCGCCAGCAGCCCCGGGACAGCCGCAACTAATGAAAAACTGTTTTTT	CASSPGTAATNEKLFF	TRBV4-3	TRBD1	TRBJ1-4	NA
TGTGCCAGCAGTTCGGGACAGGGTGTTTCCGAGCAGTACTTC	CASSSGQGVSEQYF	TRBV27	TRBD1	TRBJ2-7	NA
TGTGCCAGCAGCTACGGACACTACGAGCAGTACTTC	CASSYGHYEQYF	TRBV7-9	NA	TRBJ2-7	NA
TGCGCCAGCAGCCTGGACAGGGTCGGGGAGCTGTTTTTT	CASSLDRVGELFF	TRBV4-1	TRBD1	TRBJ2-2	NA
TGTGCCAGCAGCCAAGCCTGGGGACAGGGCGGTGAAAAACTGTTTTTT	CASSQAWGQGGEKLFF	TRBV14	TRBD1	TRBJ1-4	NA
TGTGCCAGCAGCTTCTCACAGCTATCCTACGAGCAGTACTTC	CASSFSQLSYEQYF	TRBV7-8	NA	TRBJ2-7	NA
TGTGCCAGCAGCTTAGGTTTCAGTATTGATACGCAGTATTTT	CASSLGFSIDTQYF	TRBV7-3	NA	TRBJ2-3	few
TGTGCCAGCAGCGTAGAGGGCGGGGCGGGTCAGCCCCAGCATTTT	CASSVEGGAGQPQHF	TRBV9	NA	TRBJ1-5	once
TGTGCCAGCGAGCTAGCCCCAGAGACCCAGTACTTC	CASELAPETQYF	TRBV2	NA	TRBJ2-5	NA
TGTGCCAGCAATTTACAGTCCTACGAGCAGTACTTC	CASNLQSYEQYF	TRBV2	NA	TRBJ2-7	NA
TGTGCCAGCAGCATAATGACAGGGATAATGACCAACGTCCTGACTTTC	CASSIMTGIMTNVLTF	TRBV5-6	TRBD1	TRBJ2-6	NA
TGTGCCAGTAGTATCGTAGCGGGGGGGCCGAGTGAGCAGTTCTTC	CASSIVAGGPSEQFF	TRBV19	TRBD2	TRBJ2-1	NA
TGTGCCAGCAGCGTAGCTTGGGGACAGGGGGCCGGGGAGCTGTTTTTT	CASSVAWGQGAGELFF	TRBV9	TRBD1	TRBJ2-2	NA
TGTGCCAGCTCACTCGGACAGGGAAGTAAGACCCAGTACTTC	CASSLGQGSKTQYF	TRBV18	TRBD1	TRBJ2-5	NA
TGTGCCAGCAGGACCAGGGCTGGGACCGGGGAGCTGTTTTTT	CASRTRAGTGELFF	TRBV2	NA	TRBJ2-2	NA
TGTGCCAGCAGTAGGGACAGGGGGAGGTACAATGAGCAGTTCTTC	CASSRDRGRYNEQFF	TRBV6-5	TRBD1	TRBJ2-1	NA
TGTGCCAGCTCATCGACAGGTAGTTTGGAGCCCCAGCATTTT	CASSSTGSLEPQHF	TRBV18	NA	TRBJ1-5	NA
TGTGCCAGCAGTTCCCCCGGGGACAGGGCTACCGATACGCAGTATTTT	CASSSPGDRATDTQYF	TRBV28	TRBD1	TRBJ2-3	NA
TGTGCCATCAGTGAGGGGGGGAGGTACGAGCAGTACTTC	CAISEGGRYEQYF	TRBV10-3	NA	TRBJ2-7	NA
TGTGCCAGCAGTTACTCTTACAGCGGGGTTACAGATACGCAGTATTTT	CASSYSYSGVTDTQYF	TRBV6-5	TRBD2	TRBJ2-3	NA
TGTGCCAGCAGCCCCGGGAGGGATGTGAGCTATGGCTACACCTTC	CASSPGRDVSYGYTF	TRBV7-2	NA	TRBJ1-2	NA
TGCGCCAGCAGTCGGGGCAGGGAAGACTACGAGCAGTACTTC	CASSRGREDYEQYF	TRBV23-1	NA	TRBJ2-7	NA
TGTGCCAGCAGCTTAGGTTTCGGGTTAGTTAGCTATGGCTACACCTTC	CASSLGFGLVSYGYTF	TRBV7-2	NA	TRBJ1-2	NA
TGTGCCAGCAGCGTAGGAGAGGGTATTGGAGGCTACACCTTC	CASSVGEGIGGYTF	TRBV9	NA	TRBJ1-2	NA
TGTGCCAGCTCACCCGGGACTTTTTCTGCCGCTCGCACAGATACGCAGTATTTT	CASSPGTFSAARTDTQYF	TRBV18	NA	TRBJ2-3	NA
TGTGCCAGCAGCGGACTAGCGGGGGTGAGCACCGGGGAGCTGTTTTTT	CASSGLAGVSTGELFF	TRBV6-4	TRBD2	TRBJ2-2	NA
TGTGCCAGCAGCTTACGGGCTAGCCAAAATGAGCAGTTCTTC	CASSLRASQNEQFF	TRBV7-2	NA	TRBJ2-1	NA
TGCGCCAGCAGCTTGCAGACTAGCGGGGGGACCCAAGAGACCCAGTACTTC	CASSLQTSGGTQETQYF	TRBV5-1	TRBD2	TRBJ2-5	NA
TGTGCCAGCAGCTTAACTCTATCGAACACTGAAGCTTTCTTT	CASSLTLSNTEAFF	TRBV7-3	NA	TRBJ1-1	NA
TGTGCCAGCAGCGGACCGGGGGGCGGAAACACCATATATTTT	CASSGPGGGNTIYF	TRBV6-1	NA	TRBJ1-3	few
TGTGCCAGCAGCTTAGCTGGACAGGGCAACACTGAAGCTTTCTTT	CASSLAGQGNTEAFF	TRBV7-2	TRBD1	TRBJ1-1	NA
TGTGCCTGGAGTCCCCCTGGACAGGGCTCTTCACCCCTCCACTTT	CAWSPPGQGSSPLHF	TRBV30	TRBD1	TRBJ1-6	NA
TGTGCCAGCAGCCATAGCCTGATCGACAGGGGACATAATGAAAAACTGTTTTTT	CASSHSLIDRGHNEKLFF	TRBV14	TRBD1	TRBJ1-4	NA